This T cell receptor beta chain originates from a study of response to subunit inactivated influenza vaccine. This clonotype was found a few times. Its antigen is not known. Overall study results and limits: The authors proposed limited new T cell recruitment per seasonal influenza vaccination.

MiXCR, applied by TCRdb to the RT-PCR reads, yields one record per CDR3 protein. The table shows roughly 710,000 distinct CDR3 sequences, with around 15% occurring only once. The sample was PBMCs from blood, taken 14 days before vaccination. The clonotype originates from a man aged 50 or older who received an inactivated influenza vaccine.

DNA for the CDR3: TGTGCCAGCACTCCGGACACTGCATCAGCCCTCCACTTT. Amino acids: CASTPDTASALHF. The rearrangement uses TRBV12-3 or TRBV12-4 and TRBJ1-6, with D possibly being TRBD1 (5 bases). V was shortened by 7 bases and J by 14 bases, with 18 bases between the two germline ends. CDR3 length: 13 residues.